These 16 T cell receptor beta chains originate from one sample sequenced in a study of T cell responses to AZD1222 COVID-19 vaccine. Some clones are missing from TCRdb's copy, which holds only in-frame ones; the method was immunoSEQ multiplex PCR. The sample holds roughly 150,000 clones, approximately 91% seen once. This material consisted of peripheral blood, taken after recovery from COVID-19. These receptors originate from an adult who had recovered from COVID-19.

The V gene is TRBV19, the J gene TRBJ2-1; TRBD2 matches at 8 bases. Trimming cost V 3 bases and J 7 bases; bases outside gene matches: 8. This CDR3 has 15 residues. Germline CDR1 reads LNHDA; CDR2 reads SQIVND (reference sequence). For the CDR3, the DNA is TGTGCCAGTAGTATGGGGACTAGTAGGGGTAATGAGCAGTTCTTC. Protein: CASSMGTSRGNEQFF. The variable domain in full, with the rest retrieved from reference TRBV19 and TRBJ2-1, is DGGITQSPKYLFRKEGQNVTLSCEQNLNHDAMYWYRQDPGQGLRLIYYSQIVNDFQKGDIAEGYSVSREKKESFPLTVTSAQKNPTAFYLCASSMGTSRGNEQFFGPGTRLTVL.

CDR3 in DNA: TGTGCCAGCAGCACCGATCGGGCTCGGGACTACGAGCAGTACTTC. It encodes CASSTDRARDYEQYF. The rearrangement uses TRBV5-4 and TRBJ2-7; D possibly corresponds to TRBD2 (5 bases). The germline V gene encodes CDR1 SGHNT and CDR2 YYREEE (reference sequence). The V and J ends lost 4 bases and 3 bases respectively, with 17 bases between them. CDR3 length equals 15 residues.

The CDR3 DNA follows: TGTGCCAGCAGTTACCGAGACAGCTATGGCTACACCTTC. Protein sequence: CASSYRDSYGYTF. The V and J genes are TRBV6-5 and TRBJ1-2; D is possibly TRBD1 (5 bases). The V gene's germline CDR1 is MNHEY and CDR2 SVGAGI. CDR3 length: 13 residues. The V and J ends lost 2 bases and 4 bases respectively, with 8 bases between them.

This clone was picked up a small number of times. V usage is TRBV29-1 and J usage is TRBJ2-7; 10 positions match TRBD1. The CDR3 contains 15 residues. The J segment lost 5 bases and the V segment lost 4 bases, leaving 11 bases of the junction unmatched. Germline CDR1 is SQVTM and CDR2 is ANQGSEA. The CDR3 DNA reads TGCAGCGTTGGCGTGTTGGGACAGGGGTACGACGAGCAGTACTTC. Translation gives CSVGVLGQGYDEQYF.

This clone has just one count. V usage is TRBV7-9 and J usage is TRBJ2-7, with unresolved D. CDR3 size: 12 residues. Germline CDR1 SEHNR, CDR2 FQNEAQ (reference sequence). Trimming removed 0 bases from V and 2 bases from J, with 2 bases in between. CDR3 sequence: CASSLAAYEQYF. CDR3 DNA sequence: TGTGCCAGCAGCTTAGCGGCCTACGAGCAGTACTTC.

CDR3 loop: CASSLKPRRGGGATNEKLFF. In nucleotides, the CDR3 is TGTGCCAGCAGTTTAAAACCCCGCAGGGGGGGCGGGGCAACTAATGAAAAACTGTTTTTT. The chain carries TRBV27 and TRBJ1-4; 7 positions match TRBD1. After removal of 2 bases from V and 0 bases from J, the junction contained 15 bases not matched to a gene. This CDR3 spans 20 amino acids. Germline V CDR1 and CDR2: MNHEY, SMNVEV (reference sequence). The full variable domain, completed using reference TRBV27 and TRBJ1-4, is EAQVTQNPRYLITVTGKKLTVTCSQNMNHEYMSWYRQDPGLGLRQIYYSMNVEVTDKGDVPEGYKVSRKEKRNFPLILESPSPNQTSLYFCASSLKPRRGGGATNEKLFFGSGTQLSVL.

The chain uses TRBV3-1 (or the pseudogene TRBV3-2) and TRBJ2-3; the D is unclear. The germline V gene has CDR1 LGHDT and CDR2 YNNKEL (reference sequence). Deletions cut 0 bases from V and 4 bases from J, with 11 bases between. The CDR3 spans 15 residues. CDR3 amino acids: CASSQDGRSPDTQYF. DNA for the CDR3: TGTGCCAGCAGCCAAGATGGCAGGAGTCCAGATACGCAGTATTTT.

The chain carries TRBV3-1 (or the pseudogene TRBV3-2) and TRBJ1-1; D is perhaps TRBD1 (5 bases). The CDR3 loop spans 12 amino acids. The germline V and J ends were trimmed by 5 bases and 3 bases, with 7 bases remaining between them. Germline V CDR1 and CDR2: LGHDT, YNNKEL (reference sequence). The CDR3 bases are TGTGCCAGCAGCTTACAGGACACTGAAGCTTTCTTT. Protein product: CASSLQDTEAFF.

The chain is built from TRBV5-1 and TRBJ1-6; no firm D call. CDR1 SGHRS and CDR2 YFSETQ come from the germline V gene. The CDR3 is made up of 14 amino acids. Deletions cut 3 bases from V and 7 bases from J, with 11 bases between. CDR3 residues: CASSSLIGNSPLHF. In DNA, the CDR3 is TGCGCCAGCAGCTCCCTTATTGGGAATTCACCCCTCCACTTT.

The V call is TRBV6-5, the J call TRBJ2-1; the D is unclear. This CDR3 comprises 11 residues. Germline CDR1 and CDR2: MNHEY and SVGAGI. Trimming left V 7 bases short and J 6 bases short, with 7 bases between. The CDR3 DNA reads TGTGCCAGCACTCGAGGCAATGAGCAGTTCTTC. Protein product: CASTRGNEQFF.

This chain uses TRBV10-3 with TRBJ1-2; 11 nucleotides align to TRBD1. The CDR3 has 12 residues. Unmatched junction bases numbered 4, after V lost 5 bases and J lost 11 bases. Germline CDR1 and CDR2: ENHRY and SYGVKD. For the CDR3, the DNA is TGTGCCATCAGTAGGGGACAGGGGGTTTACACCTTC. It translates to CAISRGQGVYTF.

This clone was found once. The CDR3 here is CASSYRQGEEGNTEAFF. The DNA for the CDR3 is TGTGCCAGCAGTTACCGGCAGGGAGAGGAGGGGAACACTGAAGCTTTCTTT. This chain connects TRBV6-2 or TRBV6-3 to TRBJ1-1, with a tentative D call TRBD1 (5 bases). The CDR3 sequence is 17 residues long. Per the germline V gene, CDR1 is MNHEY and CDR2 is SVGEGT. Trimming cost V 2 bases and J 1 base, with 17 bases left between them.

For the CDR3, the DNA is TGTGCCAGCAGCTTACTATCGGGCTACGAGCAGTACTTC. Protein sequence: CASSLLSGYEQYF. This chain links TRBV7-2 with TRBJ2-7; D gene unclear. The CDR3 is 13 amino acids. Trimming took off 2 bases at V and 3 bases at J, with 8 bases between the two ends. Germline V gene sequence: CDR1 SGHTA, CDR2 FQGNSA.

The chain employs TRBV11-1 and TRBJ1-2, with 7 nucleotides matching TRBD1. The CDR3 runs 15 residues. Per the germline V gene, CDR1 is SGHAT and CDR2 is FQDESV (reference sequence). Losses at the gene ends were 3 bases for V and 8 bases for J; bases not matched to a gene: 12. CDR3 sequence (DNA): TGTGCCAGCAGCTTGTCCCGGGACAGAGTCAACGGCTACACCTTC. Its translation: CASSLSRDRVNGYTF.

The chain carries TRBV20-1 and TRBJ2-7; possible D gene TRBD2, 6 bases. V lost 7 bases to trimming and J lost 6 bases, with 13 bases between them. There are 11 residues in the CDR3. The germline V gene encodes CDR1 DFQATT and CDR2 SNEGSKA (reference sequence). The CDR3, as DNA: TGCAGTGGGGGACTGCGAGGCGAGCAGTACTTC. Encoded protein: CSGGLRGEQYF.

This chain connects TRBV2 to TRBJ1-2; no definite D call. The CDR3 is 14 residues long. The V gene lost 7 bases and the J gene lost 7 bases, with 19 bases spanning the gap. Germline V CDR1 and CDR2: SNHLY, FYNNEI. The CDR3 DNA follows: TGTGCCAGCACCGCCCGCGTACAAGCAGGTGGCTACACCTTC. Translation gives CASTARVQAGGYTF.